The T cell receptor (beta chain) under discussion was sequenced for a study of T-cell reconstitution after alpha-beta-depleted transplantation in children. Findings and caveats of the study: Certain patients had high TCRbeta diversity at day 60, and it came from recipient T cells and thymic progenitors that survived. Where alpha-beta T cells came from about two months after transplant was reportedly several hundred expanded graft clones. A year post-transplant, T-cell counts and diversity derived mostly from newly produced T cells.

With V trimmed by 6 bases and J by 3 bases, 11 bases remained unmatched. The CDR3 totals 15 residues. In germline, CDR1 is LGHNA, CDR2 YNFKEQ. For TCRbeta, the library was prepared with unique molecular identifiers. MiXCR, run by TCRdb on the PCR reads, gives a single entry per CDR3 protein. The data hold about 440,000 distinct CDR3 sequences, with roughly 43% observed a single time. Concerning this clonotype: The antigen is unknown.

This clonotype was obtained from a girl aged 2 to 9 with aplastic anemia, due to receive a stem cell transplant. Sequencing used PBMCs, obtained before TCRalphabeta/CD19-depleted stem cell transplant. The J gene is TRBJ2-7, the V gene TRBV4-2, with 7 nucleotides matching TRBD1. CDR3 protein: CASSLLQGDLYEQYF. For the CDR3, the DNA is TGTGCCAGCAGTCTTCTTCAGGGGGACCTCTACGAGCAGTACTTC.